This T cell receptor (beta chain) stems from a study of persistence of HIV-infected CD4 T cells. Sequencing used immunoSEQ version 4 in survey mode. The method was immunoSEQ multiplex PCR; TCRdb's version includes in-frame clones alone and lacks a portion of them. The sample consists of roughly 35,000 clones, more than 75% of them appearing once. Cells were stimulated with overlapping HIV-1 Gag 15-mer peptides. CD40L/CD69 double-negative CD45RO-high memory CD4+ T cells were collected. Stimulated PBMCs had first been depleted of CD8+ T cells. The V and J ends lost 6 bases and 7 bases, in that order; junction bases with no gene match: 3. The length of the CDR3 is 13 residues. On this clone itself: Its specificity is not known.

This chain joins TRBV12-3 or TRBV12-4 and TRBJ1-6; the match to TRBD1 covers 7 bases. The specimen comprised cultured CD4+ T cells from PBMCs, sampled from a patient who received antiretroviral therapy. The origin of this receptor is an adult with HIV. The donor label of this sample is uncertain. The chain's CDR3 is CASRLQGNSPLHF. The CDR3 DNA reads TGTGCCAGCAGGTTACAGGGGAATTCACCCCTCCACTTT.